This T cell receptor beta chain was observed in a study of blood T cell repertoires in COVID-19. Turning to the study itself: Acute-phase and convalescent COVID-19 samples originated in the United States, Italy and Spain.

CDR1 is SGHKS and CDR2 is YYEKEE in the germline V gene (reference sequence). V was trimmed by 4 bases and J by 0 bases, leaving 14 bases between them. The CDR3 has 16 amino acids. Per the original methods: Estimation of nucleated cell counts was performed using reference gene primer amplification. Method: immunoSEQ multiplex PCR; TCRdb's copy keeps in-frame clones and lacks some. The DNA was the basis for D and trimming; V, J and clone size are from that table. The sample contains more than 90,000 clones, less than 85% of which appear only once. The V and J genes are TRBV5-5 and TRBJ1-5, with D perhaps TRBD1 (6 bases). The source is a man aged 50-59 years with acute or convalescent COVID-19. The sequenced material came from peripheral blood. CDR3 sequence reads: CASSRYDRSSNQPQHF. CDR3 DNA: TGTGCCAGCAGCCGTTATGACAGGAGTAGCAATCAGCCCCAGCATTTT.